Shown below are 26 T cell receptor beta chains from a single sample sequenced in a study of CD8 T cells in ankylosing spondylitis. Their target antigens are unknown. The study's findings and limits: Blood of patients with ankylosing spondylitis appeared to be characterized by a TCR beta motif of eight or nine highly homologous variants.

Each CDR3 protein gets one entry after TCRdb re-called the 5' RACE reads with MiXCR. The sample lists tens of thousands of distinct CDR3 sequences, approximately 8.9% seen once, with approximately 30% in the top ten. The sequencing sample was made of blood, either unsorted or a sorted T cell fraction (not recorded which). These receptors were collected from a male donor with ankylosing spondylitis.

This clonotype came up many times. The rearrangement uses TRBV11-2 and TRBJ2-1; 16 bases agree with TRBD2. J lost 0 bases, V lost 3 bases, and 5 bases had no gene match. Germline loops: CDR1 SGHAT, CDR2 FQNNGV. CDR3 length equals 19 residues. The DNA of the CDR3 is TGTGCCAGCAGCTTCCTGGGACTAGCGGGAGGGAGCTCCTACAATGAGCAGTTCTTC. Its protein is CASSFLGLAGGSSYNEQFF.

This clonotype has more than one count but fewer than ten. The V gene is TRBV13, the J gene TRBJ2-7; 9 bases line up with TRBD2. Germline assignment: CDR1 PRHDT and CDR2 FYEKMQ (reference sequence). The CDR3 runs to 13 residues. The CDR3 region is CASSYTREGLFRV. The CDR3 DNA sequence: TGTGCCAGCAGCTATACGCGGGAGGGCCTATTCCGCGTC.

The J gene is TRBJ1-3, the V gene TRBV25-1; D remains unclear. The CDR3 loop spans 15 amino acids. V gave up 2 bases and J gave up 1 base, with 9 bases separating them. From germline, CDR1 is MGHDK and CDR2 SYGVNS. The CDR3 is CASSESFGSGNTIYF. The CDR3 DNA reads as TGTGCCAGCAGTGAAAGTTTCGGGTCTGGAAACACCATATATTTT.

This clonotype was observed at least ten times. This rearrangement joins TRBV4-1 to TRBJ1-1; TRBD1 is a possible D gene (6 bases). The CDR3 sequence is 16 residues long. Trimming stripped 5 bases from V and 8 bases from J, with 24 bases between. The germline CDR1 and CDR2 sequences are MGHRA and YSYEKL. Written as DNA, the CDR3 is TGCGCCAGCAGCGAGCGCGTCCGGGACAAGCGTATGGAAGCTTTCTTT. Amino acids: CASSERVRDKRMEAFF.

This clonotype was seen ten or more times. This chain joins TRBV9 and TRBJ1-2; 9 positions agree with TRBD1. The junction had 8 bases not matched to a gene; V was cut back by 5 bases and J by 0 bases. This CDR3 has 16 residues. Germline V gene data show CDR1 as SGDLS and CDR2 as YYNGEE. CDR3 sequence reads: CASSNRGLEANYGYTF. DNA for the CDR3: TGTGCCAGCAGTAACAGGGGGCTCGAAGCTAACTATGGCTACACCTTC.

This clonotype was found many times. The chain joins TRBV10-3 to TRBJ1-5; tentative D call: TRBD1 (5 bases). This CDR3 is 14 amino acids long. V lost 2 bases and J 6 bases, leaving 11 bases between the germline ends. Germline lookup yields CDR1 ENHRY and CDR2 SYGVKD. The CDR3, as DNA: TGTGCCATCAGTGAGGTTTCCGGGGGTCAGCCCCAGCATTTT. The encoded protein is CAISEVSGGQPQHF.

In this sample, this clonotype turned up a few times. The V and J genes are TRBV7-2 and TRBJ2-5, with 10 bases identical to TRBD1. After removal of 5 bases from V and 7 bases from J, the junction contained 10 bases not matched to a gene. Germline lookup yields CDR1 SGHTA and CDR2 FQGNSA. This CDR3 spans 15 amino acids. CDR3 coding DNA: TGTGCCAGCAGCACGGGACAGGGGCCGACGGGGACCCAGTACTTC. Translating it yields CASSTGQGPTGTQYF. The variable domain in full, completed from reference TRBV7-2 and TRBJ2-5, reads GAGVSQSPSNKVTEKGKDVELRCDPISGHTALYWYRQSLGQGLEFLIYFQGNSAPDKSGLPSDRFSAERTGGSVSTLTIQRTQQEDSAVYLCASSTGQGPTGTQYFGPGTRLLVL.

This clonotype was detected only a few times. The J gene is TRBJ1-4, the V gene TRBV2; possible D gene TRBD1, 5 bases. Germline V gene sequence: CDR1 SNHLY, CDR2 FYNNEI. The V and J ends lost 5 bases and 6 bases respectively, with 16 bases between them. The CDR3 has 15 residues. The CDR3 spells CASSIAGSEYEKLFF. The CDR3 nucleotides are TGTGCCAGCAGTATTGCAGGGTCGGAATATGAAAAACTGTTTTTT.

This clonotype was picked up a small number of times. The chain combines TRBV12-5 with TRBJ2-1; D perhaps matches TRBD2 (5 bases). The V end was cut by 6 bases, the J end by 6 bases, with 9 bases between. Per germline, CDR1 LGHNT and CDR2 FRNRAP. CDR3 length equals 12 residues. CDR3 coding DNA: TGTGCTAGTGGATTTAGCGCCAATGAGCAGTTCTTC. Its translation is CASGFSANEQFF.

This clonotype was seen only a few times. The J gene is TRBJ2-1, the V gene TRBV5-1, with D possibly matching TRBD2 (7 bases). The V gene lost 4 bases and the J gene lost 7 bases, with 30 bases spanning the gap. The CDR3 is 19 amino acids. Looked up from germline, CDR1 is SGHRS and CDR2 is YFSETQ. For the CDR3, the DNA is TGCGCCAGCAGCCTCGGAGCCTACAGGGACTACCCGGGGATGAATGAGCAGTTCTTC. It translates to CASSLGAYRDYPGMNEQFF.

V is TRBV4-1 and J is TRBJ2-5, with 12 bases lining up with TRBD2. Germline CDR1 MGHRA, CDR2 YSYEKL. After removal of 4 bases from V and 5 bases from J, the junction contained 8 bases not matched to a gene. The CDR3 is 16 amino acids. The CDR3, as DNA: TGCGCCAGCAGCCTCCGACTAGCGGGAGTAAGGGAGACCCAGTACTTC. Translation gives CASSLRLAGVRETQYF.

This clonotype was counted only a few times. The chain uses TRBV14 and TRBJ2-3; TRBD2 matches 14 bases. The trim removed 4 bases at V and 5 bases at J, leaving 2 bases unmatched. Per the germline V gene, CDR1 is SGHDN and CDR2 is FVKESK. The CDR3 contains 15 residues. The CDR3 DNA follows: TGTGCCAGCAGCCTTGGACTAGCGGGAGGAGATACGCAGTATTTT. The encoded protein is CASSLGLAGGDTQYF.

This clonotype was seen many times. The chain has TRBV10-3 and TRBJ2-7; the match to TRBD2 covers 10 bases. Germline V gives CDR1 ENHRY, CDR2 SYGVKD. The CDR3 has 15 amino acids. The trim removed 4 bases at V and 5 bases at J, leaving 8 bases unmatched. As DNA, the CDR3 is TGTGCCATCAGTGTGGCTAGCGGGAGCATCAACGAGCAGTACTTC. Protein sequence: CAISVASGSINEQYF.

This clonotype was recorded at least ten times. The DNA for the CDR3 is TGTGCCAGCAGCCAAGATGAAGGAATAGGTCTTCAGTTCTTC. It translates to CASSQDEGIGLQFF. The rearrangement uses TRBV4-2 and TRBJ2-1; D not certain. V lost 0 bases and J 13 bases, leaving 16 bases between the germline ends. The CDR3 has 14 amino acids. The V gene's germline CDR1 is LGHNA and CDR2 YNFKEQ.

This clonotype showed up many times. The V gene is TRBV29-1, the J gene TRBJ2-3; 9 nucleotides agree with TRBD2. This CDR3 comprises 15 residues. Germline V gene lookup returns CDR1 SQVTM and CDR2 ANQGSEA. J was trimmed by 0 bases and V by 1 base; bases with no gene match: 2. CDR3 DNA sequence: TGCAGCGTTGAAGGGCTAGCGGGGAGCACAGATACGCAGTATTTT. The encoded protein is CSVEGLAGSTDTQYF.

This clonotype is termed medium-sized (0.01 to 0.1%). This chain links TRBV9 with TRBJ2-3; D remains unclear. Trimming cost V 4 bases and J 6 bases, with 12 bases left between them. This CDR3 comprises 13 residues. Germline V CDR1 and CDR2: SGDLS, YYNGEE. The CDR3, as DNA: TGTGCCAGCAGCCCACCGGTAGGTGATACGCAGTATTTT. It codes for CASSPPVGDTQYF.

The genes are TRBV30 and TRBJ1-2; 11 bases map to TRBD1. Trimming at V came to 3 bases and at J to 7 bases, leaving 7 bases not matched to a gene. This CDR3 region has 14 residues. From germline, CDR1 is GTSNPN and CDR2 SVGIG (reference sequence). The CDR3, as DNA: TGTGCCTGGAGCTACCGTGGGACAGGGGGTGGCTACACCTTC. It is translated as CAWSYRGTGGGYTF.

With regard to this clonotype: One end of the junction is discordant with germline, which a read error may explain. CDR3: CASRGPRNAEAFF. DNA of the CDR3: TGTGCCAGCAGGGGACCGCGGAACGCTGAAGCTTTCTTT. This rearrangement joins TRBV12-3 or TRBV12-4 to TRBJ1-1; tentative D call: TRBD1 (5 bases). There are 13 residues in the CDR3.

This clonotype showed up many times. The rearrangement joins TRBV7-8 to TRBJ2-1; 8 bases fit TRBD1. The CDR3 is 15 amino acids. Trimming at V came to 4 bases and at J to 1 base, leaving 3 bases not matched to a gene. Germline V gives CDR1 SGHVS, CDR2 FQNEAQ. CDR3 in amino acids: CASSYDRGSYNEQFF. DNA of the CDR3: TGTGCCAGCAGCTACGACAGGGGTTCCTACAATGAGCAGTTCTTC.

There are a few counts of this clonotype. The chain links TRBV5-5 to TRBJ2-2; 10 bases align to TRBD1. Germline V gives CDR1 SGHKS, CDR2 YYEKEE (reference sequence). V gave up 1 base and J gave up 3 bases; unmatched junction bases: 6. The CDR3 is 17 residues long. CDR3 protein: CASSLSGTGAYTGELFF. The CDR3 DNA is TGTGCCAGCAGCTTGTCCGGGACAGGGGCGTACACCGGGGAGCTGTTTTTT.

In this sample, this clonotype turned up many times. In DNA form, the CDR3 reads TGTGCCACCAGTGACCAAGGGACAGGGTACAATGAGCAGTTCTTC. It is translated as CATSDQGTGYNEQFF. This sequence joins TRBV24-1 and TRBJ2-1; 9 nucleotides match TRBD1. This CDR3 is built from 15 residues. Germline-derived CDR1 and CDR2 are KGHDR and SFDVKD. J lost 4 bases, V lost 4 bases, and 4 bases had no gene match.

In this sample, this clonotype turned up many times. The genes are TRBV20-1 and TRBJ2-7; the D gene could be TRBD1 or TRBD2 (5 bases each). CDR1 and CDR2 from the germline V gene are DFQATT and SNEGSKA (reference sequence). Trimming pared 3 bases from V and 6 bases from J, leaving 24 bases between. The CDR3 has 16 amino acids. CDR3 region: CSARWDARGLSFEQYF. CDR3 bases: TGCAGTGCTAGGTGGGACGCACGGGGCCTCTCTTTCGAGCAGTACTTC.

This clonotype was seen at least ten times. The chain recombines TRBV28 with TRBJ1-4; the match to TRBD1 covers 8 bases. Trimming took 2 bases from V and 1 from J; bases not matched to a gene: 15. CDR3 length equals 20 residues. From germline, CDR1 is MDHEN and CDR2 SYDVKM. The CDR3 coding sequence is TGTGCCAGCAGTTTACTCTTTACTACAGACAGGGGTGGAACTAATGAAAAACTGTTTTTT. Protein: CASSLLFTTDRGGTNEKLFF.

This clonotype was observed a few times. The V call is TRBV27, the J call TRBJ2-5; D not resolved. CDR1 is MNHEY and CDR2 is SMNVEV in the germline V gene (reference sequence). Trimming removed 5 bases from V and 3 bases from J, with 10 bases in between. The CDR3 runs to 13 residues. The DNA for the CDR3 is TGTGCCAGCAGTCGGAGACGGGAAGAGACCCAGTACTTC. It codes for CASSRRREETQYF.

The chain joins TRBV29-1 to TRBJ2-2, with D possibly matching TRBD2 (6 bases). Trimming took off 2 bases at V and 6 bases at J, with 7 bases between the two ends. This CDR3 has 12 amino acids. Germline-derived CDR1 and CDR2 are SQVTM and ANQGSEA. CDR3: CSVESGAGELFF. Written as DNA, the CDR3 is TGCAGCGTTGAATCGGGGGCCGGGGAGCTGTTTTTT.

This clonotype turned up a few times. The chain recombines TRBV7-9 with TRBJ2-2; tentative D call: TRBD1 (5 bases). CDR1 is SEHNR, CDR2 FQNEAQ, per germline (reference sequence). CDR3 length: 17 amino acids. The ends were cut back, 5 bases at V and 5 bases at J, with 21 bases in the middle. The CDR3 nucleotides are TGTGCCAGCAGCACCGCCCGAGCAACAAGGGGTACCGGGGAGCTGTTTTTT. This codes for CASSTARATRGTGELFF.